In its sample, the clone carrying this T cell receptor (beta chain) was seen many times. Its cognate antigen is unknown. CDR3 length equals 14 residues. V was cut by 4 bases and J by 0 bases, with 8 bases left in between. The sample comes from a study of early T cells in non-severe SARS-CoV-2 infection. Study-level information: Bulk RNA taken from unsorted whole blood was sequenced, leaving chains unpaired.

Separate cDNA molecules each had unique molecular identifiers attached to them. Each CDR3 protein is one row after TCRdb ran MiXCR on the 5' RACE reads. Among roughly 100,000 distinct CDR3 sequences listed, 11% to 15% were seen once. Study-wide results and limits: VDJdb matching skewed toward anti-spike CD8 responses, missing private and CD4 specificities.

The rearrangement joins TRBV12-3 or TRBV12-4 to TRBJ2-3; D is perhaps TRBD2 (6 bases). Sequenced sample: whole blood. The receptor was isolated from an adult who was a healthcare worker with PCR-confirmed SARS-CoV-2 infection or an uninfected control (not recorded which). The DNA of the CDR3 is TGTGCCAGCAGTTCTGGGACTAGCACAGATACGCAGTATTTT. This encodes CASSSGTSTDTQYF.